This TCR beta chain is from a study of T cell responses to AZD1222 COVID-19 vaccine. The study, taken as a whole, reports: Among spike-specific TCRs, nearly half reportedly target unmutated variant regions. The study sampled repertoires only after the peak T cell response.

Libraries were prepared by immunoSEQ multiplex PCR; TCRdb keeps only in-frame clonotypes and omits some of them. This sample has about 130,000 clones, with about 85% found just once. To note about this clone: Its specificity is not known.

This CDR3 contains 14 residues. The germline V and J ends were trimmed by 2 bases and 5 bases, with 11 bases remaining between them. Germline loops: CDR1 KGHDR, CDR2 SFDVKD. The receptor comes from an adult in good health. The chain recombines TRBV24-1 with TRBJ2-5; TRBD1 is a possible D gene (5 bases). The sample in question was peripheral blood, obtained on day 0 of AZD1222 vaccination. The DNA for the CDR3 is TGTGCCACCAGTGATTCAGGGTTAGTGGAGACCCAGTACTTC. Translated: CATSDSGLVETQYF.